Sequencing of this T cell receptor (beta chain) was carried out in a study of blood T cell repertoires in COVID-19. Under the authors' procedure: The assay estimated nucleated cells by amplifying reference gene primers. Sequenced by immunoSEQ multiplex PCR; TCRdb stores in-frame clones only, minus some. V and J calls and clone size are copied from that table; D and trimming were computed from the DNA. The sample contains fewer than 250,000 clones, roughly 87% of which appear only once. The CDR3 loop spans 13 amino acids. In germline, CDR1 is MDHEN, CDR2 SYDVKM. Trimming took 8 bases from V and 1 from J, leaving 10 bases between them. Those who participated ranged in age from roughly 18 to 89 years and resided in about two dozen US areas.

Source material: PBMCs or T cells enriched from blood (not recorded which). This clonotype was sampled from a woman in her twenties or thirties with acute COVID-19. The chain is built from TRBV28 and TRBJ2-3, with D unclear. CDR3 nucleotide sequence: TGTGCCAGCGCGGTACTGCGCACAGATACGCAGTATTTT. The encoded protein is CASAVLRTDTQYF.